The source of this T cell receptor (beta chain) is a study of cytotoxic CD8 clonotypes in ibrutinib-treated CLL. The CDR3 runs 13 residues. CDR1 KGHSH and CDR2 LQKENI come from the germline V gene. J gave up 8 bases and V 7 bases, and 8 bases lay outside the gene matches. Sequencing was performed with immunoSEQ multiplex PCR; in TCRdb, only in-frame clones are kept and a portion is missing. This sample carries about 130,000 clones, less than 90% of them seen once, and the ten largest clones take about 3.3%. The TCR sequence derives from a human donor with chronic lymphocytic leukemia. The specimen comprised PBMCs, sampled after 24 months of ibrutinib treatment. The J gene is TRBJ1-2, the V gene TRBV18, with 9 nucleotides matching TRBD1. CDR3 loop: CASYTQGARGYTF. The CDR3 coding sequence is TGTGCCAGCTACACACAGGGGGCTCGCGGCTACACCTTC.